The sequence of this T cell receptor beta chain was determined in a study of cytomegalovirus exposure and HLA in healthy donors. Study findings and constraints: In an earlier analysis, about 87% or about 30%: the productive usage of most TCR beta V segments. Certain indistinguishable V segments, among them TRBV6-2 and TRBV6-3, were excluded.

The table lists this clone with a count of one. Its specificity is not known. At one end, the junction sequence differs from germline, possibly due to a read error. The primer mix had 60 Vbeta and 13 Jbeta primers. Only in-frame clones appear in the TCRdb table, and some are missing; sequencing was by immunoSEQ multiplex PCR. The sample has around 140,000 clones, 76% seen once. Healthy donors of bone marrow made up the group. The germline gives CDR1 SGHVS, CDR2 FNYEAQ. CDR3 size: 16 residues. Sequencing input: PBMCs. This receptor was taken from a female donor in good health and CMV-seropositive. The chain joins TRBV7-6 to TRBJ1-1; TRBD1 agrees at 10 bases. The CDR3 here is CAGSRGTGELNTEAFF. The CDR3 nucleotides read TGTGCCGGCAGCAGAGGGACAGGGGAGTTGAACACTGAAGCTTTCTTT.